This T cell receptor (beta chain) originates from a study of shared clonotypes between healthy human individuals. Study-wide findings and caveats: The researchers took only blood, and tissue repertoires probably look different.

The CD4+ fraction was divided into a CD45RA+ naive subset and a CD45RA-negative memory subset. Profiling relied on immunoSEQ multiplex PCR, and the TCRdb table lists in-frame clones only, not all of them. This table holds hundreds of thousands of clones, around 96% found once. This clone was observed once. No antigen is known for it. Germline CDR1 reads MNHEY; CDR2 reads SVGAGI. CDR3 length: 15 amino acids. Trimming pared 5 bases from V and 2 bases from J, leaving 16 bases between. V gene TRBV6-5 combines with J gene TRBJ2-7, with D perhaps matching TRBD2 (6 bases). This TCR derives from a woman aged 30 to 39 in good health. The sequencing sample was made of naive CD4+ T cells sorted from blood. Sample subset: CD45RA+ positively selected. The CDR3 DNA sequence: TGTGCCAGCAGTCCCCAAGGTTTAGCGGCCTACGAGCAGTACTTC. Translating it yields CASSPQGLAAYEQYF.